Given below is one TCR beta chain in context. Its matching antigen is unknown. The data were obtained in a study of cytomegalovirus exposure and HLA in healthy donors. Study overall: From approximately 170 million T cells, an earlier analysis saw approximately 110 million unique TCR beta sequences.

The germline V gene encodes CDR1 MNHNY and CDR2 SVGAGI (reference sequence). The CDR3 contains 16 residues. With V trimmed by 0 bases and J by 8 bases, 8 bases remained unmatched. The PCR contained 60 Vbeta and 13 Jbeta primers. Here immunoSEQ multiplex PCR was the method, and the copy in TCRdb shows in-frame clones only, minus some. Counted here are roughly 120,000 clones, roughly 82% occurring once; the ten biggest clones make up around 1.5%. It was healthy bone marrow donors who served as donors. Study-level findings and limits: Accounts indicate the classifier identified cytomegalovirus status with strong specificity and sensitivity. Through in vitro validation, three CMV-associated chains were shown to be specific for CMV antigens.

The sample was PBMCs. The chain couples TRBV6-6 to TRBJ1-5, with 9 bases aligning to TRBD1. The sequence was obtained from a woman aged 18-29 years in good health and CMV-seronegative. CDR3 DNA sequence: TGTGCCAGCAGTTACTCGATGGCGACAGGGGGGGAGCCCCAGCATTTT. Amino acid sequence: CASSYSMATGGEPQHF.